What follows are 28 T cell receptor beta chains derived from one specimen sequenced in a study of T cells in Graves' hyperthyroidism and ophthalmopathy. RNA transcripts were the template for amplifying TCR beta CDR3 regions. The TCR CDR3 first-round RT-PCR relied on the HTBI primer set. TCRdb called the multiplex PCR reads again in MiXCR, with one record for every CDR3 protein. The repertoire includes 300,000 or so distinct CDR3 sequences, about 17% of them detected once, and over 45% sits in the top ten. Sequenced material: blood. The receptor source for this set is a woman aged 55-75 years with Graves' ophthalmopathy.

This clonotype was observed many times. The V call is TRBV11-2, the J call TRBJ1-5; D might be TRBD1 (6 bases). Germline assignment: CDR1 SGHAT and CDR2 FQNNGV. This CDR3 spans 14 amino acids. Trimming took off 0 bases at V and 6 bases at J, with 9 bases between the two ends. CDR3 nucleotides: TGTGCCAGCAGCTTAGACAGGACAGTTCAGCCCCAGCATTTT. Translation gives CASSLDRTVQPQHF.

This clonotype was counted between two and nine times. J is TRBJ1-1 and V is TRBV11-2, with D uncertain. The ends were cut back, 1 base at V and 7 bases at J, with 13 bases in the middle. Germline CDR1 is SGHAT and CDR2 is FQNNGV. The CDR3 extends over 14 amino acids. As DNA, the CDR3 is TGTGCCAGCAGCTTAGCCGCCCAGGCGCGTGAAGCTTTCTTT. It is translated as CASSLAAQAREAFF.

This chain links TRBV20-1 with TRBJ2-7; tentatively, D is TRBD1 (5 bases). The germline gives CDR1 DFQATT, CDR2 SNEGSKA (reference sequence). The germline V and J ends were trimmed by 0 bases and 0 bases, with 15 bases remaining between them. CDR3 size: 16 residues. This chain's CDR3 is CSARDTQGTLSYEQYF. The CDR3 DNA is TGCAGTGCTAGAGATACCCAGGGCACTCTCTCCTACGAGCAGTACTTC.

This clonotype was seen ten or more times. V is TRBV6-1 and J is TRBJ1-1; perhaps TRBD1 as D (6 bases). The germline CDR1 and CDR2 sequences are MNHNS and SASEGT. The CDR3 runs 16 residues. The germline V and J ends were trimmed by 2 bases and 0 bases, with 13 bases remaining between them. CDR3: CASSELGTGLNTEAFF. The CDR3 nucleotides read TGTGCCAGCAGTGAATTAGGAACAGGGTTGAACACTGAAGCTTTCTTT.

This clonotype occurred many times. The CDR3 loop reads CASSLTVTTNTGELFF. The CDR3, as DNA: TGTGCCAGCAGCTTAACTGTAACAACGAACACCGGGGAGCTGTTTTTT. The chain carries TRBV7-3 and TRBJ2-2; D not resolved. The length of the CDR3 is 16 residues. Per germline, CDR1 SGHTA and CDR2 FQGTGA. The ends were cut back, 0 bases at V and 0 bases at J, with 8 bases in the middle.

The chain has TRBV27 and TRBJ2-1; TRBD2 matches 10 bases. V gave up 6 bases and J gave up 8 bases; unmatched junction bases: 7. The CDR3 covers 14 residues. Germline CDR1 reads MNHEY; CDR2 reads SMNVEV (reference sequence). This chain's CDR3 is CASSWTSGHYEQFF. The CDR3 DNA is TGTGCCAGCAGCTGGACTAGCGGACATTATGAGCAGTTCTTC.

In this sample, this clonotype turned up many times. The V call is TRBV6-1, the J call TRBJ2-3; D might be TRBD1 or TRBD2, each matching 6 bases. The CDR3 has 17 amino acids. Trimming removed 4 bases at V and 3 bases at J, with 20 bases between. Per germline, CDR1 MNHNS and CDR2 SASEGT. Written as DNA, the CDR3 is TGTGCCAGCAGTGCGTGGGGCGGCCAGGGGACTACAGATACGCAGTATTTT. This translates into CASSAWGGQGTTDTQYF.

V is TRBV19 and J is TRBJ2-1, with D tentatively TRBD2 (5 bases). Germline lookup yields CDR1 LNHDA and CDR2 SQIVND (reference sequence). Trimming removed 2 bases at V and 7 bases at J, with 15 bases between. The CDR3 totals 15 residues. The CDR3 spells CASSIRSGAFNEQFF. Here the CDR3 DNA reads TGTGCCAGTAGTATACGGAGCGGAGCTTTTAATGAGCAGTTCTTC.

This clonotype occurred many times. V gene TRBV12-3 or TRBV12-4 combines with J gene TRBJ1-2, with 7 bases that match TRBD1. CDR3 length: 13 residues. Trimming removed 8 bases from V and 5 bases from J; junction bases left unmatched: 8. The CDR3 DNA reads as TGTGCCAGCTTAGGAGGGACAGAGTATGGCTACACCTTC. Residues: CASLGGTEYGYTF.

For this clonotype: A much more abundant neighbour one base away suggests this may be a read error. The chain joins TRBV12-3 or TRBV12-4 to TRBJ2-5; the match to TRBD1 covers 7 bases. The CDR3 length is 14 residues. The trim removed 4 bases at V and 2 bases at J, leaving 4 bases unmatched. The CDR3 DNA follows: TGTGCCAGCAGTTCCAAGGGACAGCAAGAGACCCAGTACTTC. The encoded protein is CASSSKGQQETQYF.

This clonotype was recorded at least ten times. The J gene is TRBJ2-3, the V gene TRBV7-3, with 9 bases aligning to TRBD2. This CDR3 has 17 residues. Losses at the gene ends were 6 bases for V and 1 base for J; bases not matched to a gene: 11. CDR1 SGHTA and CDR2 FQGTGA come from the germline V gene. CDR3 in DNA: TGTGCCAGCAGTTTATTGGGATTAGCGGGAGGCACAGATACGCAGTATTTT. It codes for CASSLLGLAGGTDTQYF.

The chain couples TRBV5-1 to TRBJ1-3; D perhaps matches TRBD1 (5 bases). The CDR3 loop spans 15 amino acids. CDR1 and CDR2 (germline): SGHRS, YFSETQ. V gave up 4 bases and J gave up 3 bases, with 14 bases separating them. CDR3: CASSEHQGGGNTIYF. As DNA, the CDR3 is TGCGCCAGCAGCGAACACCAGGGAGGTGGAAACACCATATATTTT.

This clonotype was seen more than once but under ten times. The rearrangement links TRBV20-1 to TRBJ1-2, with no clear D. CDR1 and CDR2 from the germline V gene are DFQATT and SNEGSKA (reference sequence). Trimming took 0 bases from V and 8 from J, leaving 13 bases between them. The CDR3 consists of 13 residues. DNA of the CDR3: TGCAGTGCTAGAGATAAAGCAAAGGTGGGCTACACCTTC. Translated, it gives CSARDKAKVGYTF.

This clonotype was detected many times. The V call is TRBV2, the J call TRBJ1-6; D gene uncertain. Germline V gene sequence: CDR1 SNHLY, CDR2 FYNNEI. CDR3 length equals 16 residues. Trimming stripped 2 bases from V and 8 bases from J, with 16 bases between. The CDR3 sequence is CASSEISRSADSPLHF. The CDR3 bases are TGTGCCAGCAGTGAAATTTCTAGGTCAGCGGATTCACCCCTCCACTTT.

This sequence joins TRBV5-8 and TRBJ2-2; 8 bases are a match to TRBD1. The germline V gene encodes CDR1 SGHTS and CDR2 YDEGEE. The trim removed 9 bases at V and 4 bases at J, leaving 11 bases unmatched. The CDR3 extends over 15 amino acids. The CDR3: CATLPGTGVTGELFF. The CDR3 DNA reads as TGTGCCACCTTACCCGGGACAGGAGTCACCGGGGAGCTGTTTTTT.

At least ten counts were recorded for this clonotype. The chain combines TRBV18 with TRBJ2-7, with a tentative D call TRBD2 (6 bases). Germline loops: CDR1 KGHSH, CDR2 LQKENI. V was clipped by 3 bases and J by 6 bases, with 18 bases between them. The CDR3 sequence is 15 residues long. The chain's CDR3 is CASSPGTSLQGEQYF. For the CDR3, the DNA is TGTGCCAGCTCACCCGGGACTTCACTCCAGGGCGAGCAGTACTTC.

The chain's CDR3 is CATSDPTGYQETQYF. CDR3 in DNA: TGTGCCACCAGTGATCCGACAGGATACCAAGAGACCCAGTACTTC. The chain joins TRBV24-1 to TRBJ2-5, with D tentatively TRBD1 (6 bases). This CDR3 contains 15 residues. Trimming took 3 bases from V and 0 from J, leaving 10 bases between them. CDR1 KGHDR and CDR2 SFDVKD come from the germline V gene.

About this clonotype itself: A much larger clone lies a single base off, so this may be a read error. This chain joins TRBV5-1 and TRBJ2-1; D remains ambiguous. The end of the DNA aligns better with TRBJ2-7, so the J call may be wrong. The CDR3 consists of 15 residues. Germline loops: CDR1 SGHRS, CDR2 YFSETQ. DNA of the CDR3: TGCGCCAGCAGCCCCCTGGTGGGCTCCTACAATGAGCAGTACTTC. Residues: CASSPLVGSYNEQYF.

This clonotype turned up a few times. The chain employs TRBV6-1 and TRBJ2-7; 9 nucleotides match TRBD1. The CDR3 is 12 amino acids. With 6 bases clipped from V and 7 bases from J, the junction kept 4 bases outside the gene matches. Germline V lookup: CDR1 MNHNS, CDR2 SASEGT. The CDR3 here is CASRQGAVEQYF. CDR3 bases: TGTGCCAGCAGACAGGGGGCGGTGGAGCAGTACTTC.

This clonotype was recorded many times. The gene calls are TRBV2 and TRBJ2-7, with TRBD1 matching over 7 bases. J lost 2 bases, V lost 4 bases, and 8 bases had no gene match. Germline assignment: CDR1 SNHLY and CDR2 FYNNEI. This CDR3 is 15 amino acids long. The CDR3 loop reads CASSASGQATYEQYF. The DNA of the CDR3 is TGTGCCAGCAGTGCAAGTGGACAGGCAACCTACGAGCAGTACTTC. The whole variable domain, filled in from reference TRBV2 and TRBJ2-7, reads EPEVTQTPSHQVTQMGQEVILRCVPISNHLYFYWYRQILGQKVEFLVSFYNNEISEKSEIFDDQFSVERPDGSNFTLKIRSTKLEDSAMYFCASSASGQATYEQYFGPGTRLTVT.

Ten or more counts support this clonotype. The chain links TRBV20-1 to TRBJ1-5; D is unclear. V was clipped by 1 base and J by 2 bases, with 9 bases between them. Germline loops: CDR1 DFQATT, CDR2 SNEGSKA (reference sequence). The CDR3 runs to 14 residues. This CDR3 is CSARVGTGNQPQHF. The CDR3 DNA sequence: TGCAGTGCTAGAGTGGGTACTGGCAATCAGCCCCAGCATTTT.

The CDR3 bases are TGTGCCAGCAGCGTGGGGACAGGTTCAAATGAAAAACTGTTTTTT. Translated: CASSVGTGSNEKLFF. The J gene is TRBJ1-4, the V gene TRBV9; 8 nucleotides line up with TRBD1. This CDR3 has 15 amino acids. Germline CDR1 is SGDLS and CDR2 is YYNGEE. J gave up 5 bases and V 2 bases, and 5 bases lay outside the gene matches.

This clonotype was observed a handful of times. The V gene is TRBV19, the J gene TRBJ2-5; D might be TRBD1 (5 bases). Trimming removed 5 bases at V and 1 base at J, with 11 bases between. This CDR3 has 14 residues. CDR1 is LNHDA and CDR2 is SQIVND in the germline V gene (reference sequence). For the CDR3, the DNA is TGTGCCAGTAGTTCAAGACAGCCCCAAGAGACCCAGTACTTC. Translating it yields CASSSRQPQETQYF.

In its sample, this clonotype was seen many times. The CDR3: CASSLGGQRQPQHF. CDR3 DNA sequence: TGTGCCAGCAGCTTAGGGGGACAACGGCAGCCCCAGCATTTT. V usage is TRBV7-9 and J usage is TRBJ1-5; D is perhaps TRBD1 (6 bases). CDR1 is SEHNR, CDR2 FQNEAQ, per germline (reference sequence). V was clipped by 1 base and J by 7 bases, with 11 bases between them. The length of the CDR3 is 14 residues. The whole variable domain, remainder taken from reference TRBV7-9 and TRBJ1-5, is DTGVSQNPRHKITKRGQNVTFRCDPISEHNRLYWYRQTLGQGPEFLTYFQNEAQLEKSRLLSDRFSAERPKGSFSTLEIQRTEQGDSAMYLCASSLGGQRQPQHFGDGTRLSIL.

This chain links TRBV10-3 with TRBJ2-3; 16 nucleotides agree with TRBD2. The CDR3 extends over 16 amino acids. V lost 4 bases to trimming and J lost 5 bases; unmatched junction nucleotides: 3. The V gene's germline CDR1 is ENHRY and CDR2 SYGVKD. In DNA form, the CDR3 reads TGTGCCATCAGTGGGGGACTAGCGGGAGGGGTAGATACGCAGTATTTT. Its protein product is CAISGGLAGGVDTQYF.

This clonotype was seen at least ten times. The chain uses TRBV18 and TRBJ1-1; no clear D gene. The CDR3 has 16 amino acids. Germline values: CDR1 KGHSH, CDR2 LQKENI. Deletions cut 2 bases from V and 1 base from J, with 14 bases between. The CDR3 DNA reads TGTGCCAGCTCACCATCCTTCAGTAGCGAGAACACTGAAGCTTTCTTT. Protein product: CASSPSFSSENTEAFF.

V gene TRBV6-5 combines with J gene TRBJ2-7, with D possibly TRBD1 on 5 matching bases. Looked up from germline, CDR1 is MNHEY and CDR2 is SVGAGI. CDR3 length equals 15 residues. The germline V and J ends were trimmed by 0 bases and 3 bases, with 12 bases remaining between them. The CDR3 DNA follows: TGTGCCAGCAGTTACTCGAGCAGGGTGTTCTACGAGCAGTACTTC. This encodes CASSYSSRVFYEQYF.

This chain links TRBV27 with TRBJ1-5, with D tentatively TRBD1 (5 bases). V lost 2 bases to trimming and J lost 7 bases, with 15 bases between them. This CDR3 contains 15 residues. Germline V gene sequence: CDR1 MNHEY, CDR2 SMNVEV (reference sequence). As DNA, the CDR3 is TGTGCCAGCAGTTTACGACAGCCGATGCGACAGCCCCAGCATTTT. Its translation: CASSLRQPMRQPQHF.